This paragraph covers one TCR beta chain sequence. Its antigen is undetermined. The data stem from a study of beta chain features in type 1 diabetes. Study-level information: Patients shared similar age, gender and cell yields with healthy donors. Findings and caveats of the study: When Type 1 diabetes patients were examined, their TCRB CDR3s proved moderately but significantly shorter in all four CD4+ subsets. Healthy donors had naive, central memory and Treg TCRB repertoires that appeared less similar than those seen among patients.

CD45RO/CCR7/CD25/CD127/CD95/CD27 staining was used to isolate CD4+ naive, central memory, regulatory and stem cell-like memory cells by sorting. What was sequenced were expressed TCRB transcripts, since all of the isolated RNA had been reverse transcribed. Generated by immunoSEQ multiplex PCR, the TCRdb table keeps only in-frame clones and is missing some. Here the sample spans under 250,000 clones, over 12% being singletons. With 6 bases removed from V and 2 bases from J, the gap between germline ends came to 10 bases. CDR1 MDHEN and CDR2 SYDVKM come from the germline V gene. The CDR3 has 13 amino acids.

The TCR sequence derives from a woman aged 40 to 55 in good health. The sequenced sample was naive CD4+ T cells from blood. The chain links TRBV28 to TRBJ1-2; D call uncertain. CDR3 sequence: CASRPGENYGYTF. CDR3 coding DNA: TGTGCCAGCAGACCCGGGGAAAACTATGGCTACACCTTC.